These T cell receptor beta chains were read from a single sample in a study of T cells in localized non-small cell lung cancer. TCRdb's table, derived via immunoSEQ multiplex PCR, lists solely in-frame clones and lacks some. In the table there are about 24,000 clones, around 86% of which are singletons. The specimen comprised peripheral blood, sampled before any cancer treatment. These receptors were collected from a man aged 40 to 69 with stage I squamous cell lung carcinoma. Each CDR3 is given without its conserved first and last residue. Each record gives: V gene, J gene, CDR3 protein.

V gene: TRBV4-1; J gene: TRBJ1-1; CDR3 protein: ASSQDRYGSNTEAF
V gene: TRBV5-1; J gene: TRBJ1-2; CDR3 protein: ASRTGQGRGANYGYT
V gene: TRBV19; J gene: TRBJ2-1; CDR3 protein: ASSRQGYEQF
V gene: TRBV6-5; J gene: TRBJ2-7; CDR3 protein: ASMVDLAYEQY
V gene: TRBV28; J gene: TRBJ2-7; CDR3 protein: ASSFGFRGEQY
V gene: TRBV18; J gene: TRBJ2-7; CDR3 protein: ASSPGDRGHEQY
V gene: TRBV7-2; J gene: TRBJ1-1; CDR3 protein: ASSLAANTEAF
V gene: TRBV5-6; J gene: TRBJ2-7; CDR3 protein: ASSTTGGEQY
V gene: TRBV11-2; J gene: TRBJ2-1; CDR3 protein: ASSSGTYNEQF
V gene: TRBV9; J gene: TRBJ2-1; CDR3 protein: ASSVGATIPYNEQF
V gene: TRBV5-1; J gene: TRBJ1-5; CDR3 protein: ASSQGGEWGNQPQH
V gene: TRBV6-1; J gene: TRBJ1-1; CDR3 protein: ASRGTGMNTEAF
V gene: TRBV19; J gene: TRBJ1-6; CDR3 protein: ASSIEAGGYNSPLH
V gene: TRBV4-1; J gene: TRBJ1-1; CDR3 protein: ASSQDGQGLTEAF
V gene: TRBV13; J gene: TRBJ1-3; CDR3 protein: ASSFTLDRLTGNTIY
V gene: TRBV19; J gene: TRBJ1-2; CDR3 protein: ASSRGTNYGYT
V gene: TRBV30; J gene: TRBJ2-1; CDR3 protein: AWSLLGSYNEQF
V gene: TRBV20-1; J gene: TRBJ2-1; CDR3 protein: SASGGGEQF
V gene: TRBV7-4; J gene: TRBJ1-1; CDR3 protein: ASSLVNTEAF
V gene: TRBV5-6; J gene: TRBJ2-3; CDR3 protein: ASSLRVGVSTDTQY
V gene: TRBV30; J gene: TRBJ2-2; CDR3 protein: AWSVTGRAGELF
V gene: TRBV19; J gene: TRBJ2-1; CDR3 protein: ASSRTPLAAHGNEQF
V gene: TRBV5-1; J gene: TRBJ1-1; CDR3 protein: ASSPHRGSTEAF
V gene: TRBV11-2; J gene: TRBJ2-3; CDR3 protein: ASSSLQPTQY
V gene: TRBV19; J gene: TRBJ2-5; CDR3 protein: ASSSKGPGGGTQY
V gene: TRBV5-1; J gene: TRBJ2-5; CDR3 protein: ASSLQDQETQY
V gene: TRBV15; J gene: TRBJ2-3; CDR3 protein: ATSYYTGAKDTQY
V gene: TRBV6-5; J gene: TRBJ1-2; CDR3 protein: ASSVNGLGYGYT
V gene: TRBV14; J gene: TRBJ1-6; CDR3 protein: ASSQRQGNSPLH
V gene: TRBV6-6; J gene: TRBJ2-1; CDR3 protein: ASSTPTGINNEQF